This T cell receptor (beta chain) was sequenced during a study of T cells in Graves' hyperthyroidism and ophthalmopathy. Study-level background: Any treatment followed the collection of peripheral blood at initial diagnosis.

From RNA transcripts, TCR beta CDR3 regions were amplified. An initial round of RT-PCR targeting the TCR CDR3 relied on the HTBI primer set. TCRdb recomputed calls from the multiplex PCR reads with MiXCR, one row per CDR3 protein. The sample lists about half a million distinct CDR3 sequences, about 15% occurring once. Sequencing was carried out using blood. The clonotype comes from a woman between 25 and 40 years old with Graves' ophthalmopathy.

CDR3 in amino acids: CANDEAGRYGYTF. In nucleotides, the CDR3 is TGTGCCAATGACGAGGCGGGGCGCTATGGCTACACCTTC. The V call is TRBV7-9, the J call TRBJ1-2, with D tentatively TRBD1 (5 bases). Between the trimmed V and J ends, which lost 10 bases and 4 bases, there was a span of 16 bases. The germline gives CDR1 SEHNR, CDR2 FQNEAQ (reference sequence). The CDR3 spans 13 residues. Full variable domain (outside the CDR3, taken from reference TRBV7-9 and TRBJ1-2): DTGVSQNPRHKITKRGQNVTFRCDPISEHNRLYWYRQTLGQGPEFLTYFQNEAQLEKSRLLSDRFSAERPKGSFSTLEIQRTEQGDSAMYLCANDEAGRYGYTFGSGTRLTVV.